The rows below give T cell receptor beta chains drawn from one sample of a study of T cell repertoires in cytomegalovirus infection. TCRdb re-called the reads with MiXCR, one entry per CDR3 protein. The data contain roughly 280,000 distinct CDR3 sequences, roughly 10% of them singletons. The sample consisted of PBMCs. The receptors here all came from a human donor in good health (CMV status not recorded). Some clones in this sample may be carry-over from other donors' samples. Each CDR3 is given with its conserved first and last residue. Fields, in order: D gene, J gene, clone size, V gene, CDR3 DNA, CDR3 protein. The D gene is left open where the match is weak. The size field is filled for only some rows; it gives once, few, many or a size class.

d_gene: TRBD1
j_gene: TRBJ1-4
abundance: few
v_gene: TRBV4-2
CDR3nt: TGTGCCAGCAGTCAGGGGGGACTTGGTGAAAAACTGTTTTTT
CDR3aa: CASSQGGLGEKLFF

d_gene: .
j_gene: TRBJ1-1
abundance: .
v_gene: TRBV15
CDR3nt: TGTGCCACCAGCAGAGGGGAAACCGGGACACCGAACACTGAAGCTTTCTTT
CDR3aa: CATSRGETGTPNTEAFF

d_gene: .
j_gene: TRBJ2-5
abundance: few
v_gene: TRBV6-1
CDR3nt: TGTGCCAGCAGTGTAACTAGGGACGAGACCCAGTACTTC
CDR3aa: CASSVTRDETQYF

d_gene: TRBD2
j_gene: TRBJ2-7
abundance: many
v_gene: TRBV20-1
CDR3nt: TGCAGTGCTGATTCCGCGGGAGGCGGTTACGAGCAGTACTTC
CDR3aa: CSADSAGGGYEQYF

d_gene: .
j_gene: TRBJ2-1
abundance: many
v_gene: TRBV15
CDR3nt: TGTGCCACCAGCAGCTCGGGAAACCCGAGGGAGCAGTTCTTC
CDR3aa: CATSSSGNPREQFF

d_gene: .
j_gene: TRBJ1-5
abundance: many
v_gene: TRBV7-2
CDR3nt: TGTGCCAGCAGCTTAGTGGCCGGACAAGGGCATCAGCCCCAGCATTTT
CDR3aa: CASSLVAGQGHQPQHF

d_gene: TRBD2
j_gene: TRBJ2-3
abundance: many
v_gene: TRBV7-2
CDR3nt: TGTGCCAGCAGCTTAAAGTCCCGGGGGGGAGGTTTAGATACGCAGTATTTT
CDR3aa: CASSLKSRGGGLDTQYF

d_gene: TRBD1
j_gene: TRBJ2-4
abundance: few
v_gene: TRBV6-2/TRBV6-3
CDR3nt: TGTGCCAGCAGTTACTCGAAGGACAGGGTGGTTGGCAAAAACATTCAGTACTTC
CDR3aa: CASSYSKDRVVGKNIQYF

d_gene: TRBD2
j_gene: TRBJ2-5
abundance: few
v_gene: TRBV29-1
CDR3nt: TGCAGCGTTGAAGATCGGGCTAGCGGGGGGCCACAGGAGACCCAGTACTTC
CDR3aa: CSVEDRASGGPQETQYF

d_gene: .
j_gene: TRBJ1-4
abundance: .
v_gene: TRBV7-9
CDR3nt: TGTGCCAGCAGCTACCAGGGTTTTGGCGAAAAACTGTTTTTT
CDR3aa: CASSYQGFGEKLFF

d_gene: .
j_gene: TRBJ1-4
abundance: few
v_gene: TRBV12-3/TRBV12-4
CDR3nt: TGTGCCAGCAGTTTCGGGGGTATTTTGGATGAAAAACTGTTTTTT
CDR3aa: CASSFGGILDEKLFF